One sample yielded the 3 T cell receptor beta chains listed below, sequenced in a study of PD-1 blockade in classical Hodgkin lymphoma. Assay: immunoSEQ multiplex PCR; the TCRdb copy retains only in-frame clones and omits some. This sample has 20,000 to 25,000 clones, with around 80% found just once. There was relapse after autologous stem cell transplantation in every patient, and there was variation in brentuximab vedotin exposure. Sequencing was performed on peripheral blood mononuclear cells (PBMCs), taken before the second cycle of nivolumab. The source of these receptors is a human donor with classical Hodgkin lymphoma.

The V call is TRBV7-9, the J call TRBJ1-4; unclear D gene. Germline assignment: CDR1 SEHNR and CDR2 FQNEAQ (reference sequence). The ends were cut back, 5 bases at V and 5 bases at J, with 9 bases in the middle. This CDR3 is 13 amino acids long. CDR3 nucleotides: TGTGCCAGCAGCCCCTGGCAGAATGAAAAACTGTTTTTT. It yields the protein CASSPWQNEKLFF.

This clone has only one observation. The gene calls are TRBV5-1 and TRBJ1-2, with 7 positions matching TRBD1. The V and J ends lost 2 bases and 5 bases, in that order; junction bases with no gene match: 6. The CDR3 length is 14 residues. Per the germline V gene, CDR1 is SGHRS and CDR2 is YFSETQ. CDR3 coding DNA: TGCGCCAGCAGCTTATCAGGGGGGATTTATGGCTACACCTTC. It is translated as CASSLSGGIYGYTF.

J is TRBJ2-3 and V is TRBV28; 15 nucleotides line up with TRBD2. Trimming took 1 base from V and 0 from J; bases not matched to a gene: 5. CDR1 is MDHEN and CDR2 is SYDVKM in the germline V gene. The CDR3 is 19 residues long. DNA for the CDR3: TGTGCCAGCAGTTTATTTGCGGGACTAGCGGGGGGAAGCACAGATACGCAGTATTTT. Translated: CASSLFAGLAGGSTDTQYF.